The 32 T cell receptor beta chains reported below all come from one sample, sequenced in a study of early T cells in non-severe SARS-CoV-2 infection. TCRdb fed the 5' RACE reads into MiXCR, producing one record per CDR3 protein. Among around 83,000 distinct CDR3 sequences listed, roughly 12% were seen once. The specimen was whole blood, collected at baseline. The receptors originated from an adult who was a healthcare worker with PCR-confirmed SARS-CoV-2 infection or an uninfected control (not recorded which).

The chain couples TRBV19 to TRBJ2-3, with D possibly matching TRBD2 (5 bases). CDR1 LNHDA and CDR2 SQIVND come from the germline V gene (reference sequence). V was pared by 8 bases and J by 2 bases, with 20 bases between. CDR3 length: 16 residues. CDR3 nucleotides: TGTGCCAGTGGTACCTTAGCGCGTGGGGTCACAGATACGCAGTATTTT. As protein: CASGTLARGVTDTQYF.

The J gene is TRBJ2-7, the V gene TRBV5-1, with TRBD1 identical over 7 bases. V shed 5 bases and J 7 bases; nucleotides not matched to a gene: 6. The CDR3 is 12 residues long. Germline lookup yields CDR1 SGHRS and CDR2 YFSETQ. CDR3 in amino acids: CASSSDRREQYF. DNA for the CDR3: TGCGCCAGCAGTTCGGACAGGCGGGAGCAGTACTTC.

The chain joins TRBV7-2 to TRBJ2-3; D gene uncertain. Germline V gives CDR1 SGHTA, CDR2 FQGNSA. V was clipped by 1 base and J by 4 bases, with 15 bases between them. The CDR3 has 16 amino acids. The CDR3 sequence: CASSLGGPLSADTQYF. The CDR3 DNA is TGTGCCAGCAGCTTAGGAGGACCCCTGAGTGCAGATACGCAGTATTTT.

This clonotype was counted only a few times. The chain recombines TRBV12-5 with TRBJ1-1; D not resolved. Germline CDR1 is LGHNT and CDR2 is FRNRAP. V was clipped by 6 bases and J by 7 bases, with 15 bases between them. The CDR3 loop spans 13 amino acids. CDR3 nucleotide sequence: TGTGCTAGTGGGAGCAGGACGTTCCATGAAGCTTTCTTT. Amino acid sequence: CASGSRTFHEAFF.

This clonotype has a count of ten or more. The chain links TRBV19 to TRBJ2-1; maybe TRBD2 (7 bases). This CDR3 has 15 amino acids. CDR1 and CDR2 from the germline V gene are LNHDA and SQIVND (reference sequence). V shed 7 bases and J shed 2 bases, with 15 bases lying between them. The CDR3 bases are TGTGCCAGTACTAGGGGAGGGGGGCCCTACAATGAGCAGTTCTTC. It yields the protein CASTRGGGPYNEQFF.

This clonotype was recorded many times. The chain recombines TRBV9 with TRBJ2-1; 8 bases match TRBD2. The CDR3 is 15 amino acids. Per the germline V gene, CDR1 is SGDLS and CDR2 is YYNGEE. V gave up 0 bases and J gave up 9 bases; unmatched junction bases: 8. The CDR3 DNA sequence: TGTGCCAGCAGCGTAGCGGCGGGAGGTAAGGTTGAGCAGTTCTTC. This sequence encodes CASSVAAGGKVEQFF.

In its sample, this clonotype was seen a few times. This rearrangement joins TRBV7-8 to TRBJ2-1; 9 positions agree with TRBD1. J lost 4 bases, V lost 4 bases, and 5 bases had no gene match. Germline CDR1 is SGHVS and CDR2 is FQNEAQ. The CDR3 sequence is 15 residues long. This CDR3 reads CASSYADRGYNEQFF. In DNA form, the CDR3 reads TGTGCCAGCAGCTACGCGGACAGGGGATACAATGAGCAGTTCTTC. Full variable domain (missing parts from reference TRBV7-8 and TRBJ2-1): GAGVSQSPRYKVAKRGQDVALRCDPISGHVSLFWYQQALGQGPEFLTYFQNEAQLDKSGLPSDRFFAERPEGSVSTLKIQRTQQEDSAVYLCASSYADRGYNEQFFGPGTRLTVL.

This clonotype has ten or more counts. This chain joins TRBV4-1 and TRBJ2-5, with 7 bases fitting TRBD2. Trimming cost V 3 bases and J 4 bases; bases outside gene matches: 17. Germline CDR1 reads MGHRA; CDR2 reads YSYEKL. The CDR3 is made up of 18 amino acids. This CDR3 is CASSHLPPGGGLGETQYF. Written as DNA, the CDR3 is TGCGCCAGCAGCCACCTCCCCCCCGGGGGAGGGTTAGGAGAGACCCAGTACTTC.

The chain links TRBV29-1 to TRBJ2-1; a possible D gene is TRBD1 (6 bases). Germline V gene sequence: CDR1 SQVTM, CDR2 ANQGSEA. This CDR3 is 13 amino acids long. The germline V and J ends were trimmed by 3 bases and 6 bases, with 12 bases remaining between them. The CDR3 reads CSVEGATGNEQFF. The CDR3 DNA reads TGCAGCGTTGAGGGGGCTACGGGCAATGAGCAGTTCTTC.

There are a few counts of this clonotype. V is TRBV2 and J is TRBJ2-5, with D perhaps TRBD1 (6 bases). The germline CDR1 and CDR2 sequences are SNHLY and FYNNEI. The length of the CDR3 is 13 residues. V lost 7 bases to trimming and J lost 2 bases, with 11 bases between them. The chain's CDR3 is CASTLDRQETQYF. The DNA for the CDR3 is TGTGCCAGCACTTTGGACAGACAAGAGACCCAGTACTTC.

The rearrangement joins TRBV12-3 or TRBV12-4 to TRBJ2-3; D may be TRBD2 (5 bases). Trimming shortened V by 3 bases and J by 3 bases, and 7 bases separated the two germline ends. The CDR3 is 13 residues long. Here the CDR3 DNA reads TGTGCCAGCAGTTTTTCGGGGACAGATACGCAGTATTTT. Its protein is CASSFSGTDTQYF.

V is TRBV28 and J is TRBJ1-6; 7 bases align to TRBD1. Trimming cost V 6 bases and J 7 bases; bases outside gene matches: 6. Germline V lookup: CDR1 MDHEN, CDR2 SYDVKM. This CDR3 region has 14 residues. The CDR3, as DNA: TGTGCCAGCAGCTATCCGGGACAGAATTCACCCCTCCACTTT. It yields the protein CASSYPGQNSPLHF.

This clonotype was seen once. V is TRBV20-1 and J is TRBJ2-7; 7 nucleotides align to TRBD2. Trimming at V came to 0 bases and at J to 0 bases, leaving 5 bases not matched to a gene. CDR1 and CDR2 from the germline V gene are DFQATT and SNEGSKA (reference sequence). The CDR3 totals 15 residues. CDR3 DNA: TGCAGTGCTAGAGATCTAGGCGGGGGCTCCTACGAGCAGTACTTC. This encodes CSARDLGGGSYEQYF.

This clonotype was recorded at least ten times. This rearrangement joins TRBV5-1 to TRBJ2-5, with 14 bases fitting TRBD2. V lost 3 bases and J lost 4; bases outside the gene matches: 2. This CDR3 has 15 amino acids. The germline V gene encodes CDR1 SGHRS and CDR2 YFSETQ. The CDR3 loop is CASSSGLAGGETQYF. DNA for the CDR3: TGCGCCAGCAGCTCCGGACTAGCGGGAGGAGAGACCCAGTACTTC.

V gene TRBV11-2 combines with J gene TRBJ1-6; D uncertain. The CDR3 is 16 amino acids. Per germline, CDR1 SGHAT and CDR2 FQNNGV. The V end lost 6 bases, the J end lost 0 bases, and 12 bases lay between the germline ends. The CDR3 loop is CASREGAGSYNSPLHF. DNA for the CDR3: TGTGCCAGCAGGGAGGGCGCAGGCTCCTATAATTCACCCCTCCACTTT. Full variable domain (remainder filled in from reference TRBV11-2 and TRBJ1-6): EAGVAQSPRYKIIEKRQSVAFWCNPISGHATLYWYQQILGQGPKLLIQFQNNGVVDDSQLPKDRFSAERLKGVDSTLKIQPAKLEDSAVYLCASREGAGSYNSPLHFGNGTRLTVT.

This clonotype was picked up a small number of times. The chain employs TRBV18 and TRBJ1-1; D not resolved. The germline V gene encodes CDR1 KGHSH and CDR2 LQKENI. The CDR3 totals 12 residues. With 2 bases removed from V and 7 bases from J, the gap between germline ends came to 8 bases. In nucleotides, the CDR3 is TGTGCCAGCTCACCATACAGCAATGAAGCTTTCTTT. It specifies CASSPYSNEAFF. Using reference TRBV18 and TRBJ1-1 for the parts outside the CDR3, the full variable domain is NAGVMQNPRHLVRRRGQEARLRCSPMKGHSHVYWYRQLPEEGLKFMVYLQKENIIDESGMPKERFSAEFPKEGPSILRIQQVVRGDSAAYFCASSPYSNEAFFGQGTRLTVV.

For the CDR3, the DNA is TGTGCCAGCAGCTTTGGGGGTAATGAAAAACTGTTTTTT. This sequence encodes CASSFGGNEKLFF. The chain uses TRBV5-6 and TRBJ1-4; D may be TRBD1 (5 bases). Germline assignment: CDR1 SGHDT and CDR2 YYEEEE. The CDR3 is made up of 13 amino acids. V gave up 2 bases and J gave up 4 bases, with 6 bases separating them.

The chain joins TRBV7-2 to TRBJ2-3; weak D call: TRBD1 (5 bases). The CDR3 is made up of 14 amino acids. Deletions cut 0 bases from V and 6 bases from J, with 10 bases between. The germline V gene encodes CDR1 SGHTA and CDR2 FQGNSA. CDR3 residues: CASSLAGRADTQYF. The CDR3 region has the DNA TGTGCCAGCAGCTTAGCGGGCAGGGCGGATACGCAGTATTTT.

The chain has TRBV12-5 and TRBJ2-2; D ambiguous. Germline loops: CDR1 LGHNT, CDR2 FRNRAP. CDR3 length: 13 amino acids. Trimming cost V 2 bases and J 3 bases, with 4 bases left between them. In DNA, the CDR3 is TGTGCTAGTGGTTTGTTAGACACCGGGGAGCTGTTTTTT. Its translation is CASGLLDTGELFF.

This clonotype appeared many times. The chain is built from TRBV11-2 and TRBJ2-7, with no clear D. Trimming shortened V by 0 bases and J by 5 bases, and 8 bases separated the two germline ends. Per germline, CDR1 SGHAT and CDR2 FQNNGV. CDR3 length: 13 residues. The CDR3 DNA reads TGTGCCAGCAGCTTAGATCTGCCGAACGAGCAGTACTTC. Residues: CASSLDLPNEQYF.

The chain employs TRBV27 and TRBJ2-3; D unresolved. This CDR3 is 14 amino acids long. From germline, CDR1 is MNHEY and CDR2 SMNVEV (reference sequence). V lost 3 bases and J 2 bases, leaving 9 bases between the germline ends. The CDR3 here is CASSFSPVTDTQYF. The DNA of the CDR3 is TGTGCCAGCAGTTTCTCTCCGGTCACAGATACGCAGTATTTT.

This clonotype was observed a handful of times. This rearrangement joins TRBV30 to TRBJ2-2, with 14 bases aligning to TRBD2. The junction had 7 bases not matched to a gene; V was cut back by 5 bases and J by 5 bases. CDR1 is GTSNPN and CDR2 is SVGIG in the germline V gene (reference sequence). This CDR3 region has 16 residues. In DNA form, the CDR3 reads TGTGCCTGGGCGGGACTAGCGGGAGAGGGTACCGGGGAGCTGTTTTTT. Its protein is CAWAGLAGEGTGELFF.

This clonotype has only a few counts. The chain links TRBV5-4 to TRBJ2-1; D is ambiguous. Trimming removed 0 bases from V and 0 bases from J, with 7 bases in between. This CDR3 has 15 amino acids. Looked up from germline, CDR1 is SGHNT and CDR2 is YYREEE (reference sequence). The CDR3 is CASSLAGPSYNEQFF. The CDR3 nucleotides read TGTGCCAGCAGCTTGGCAGGACCCTCCTACAATGAGCAGTTCTTC.

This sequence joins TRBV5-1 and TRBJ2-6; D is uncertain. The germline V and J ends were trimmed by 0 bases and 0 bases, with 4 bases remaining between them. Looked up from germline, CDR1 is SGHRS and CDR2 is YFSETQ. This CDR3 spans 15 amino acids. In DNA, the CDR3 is TGCGCCAGCAGCTTGGGCATCTCTGGGGCCAACGTCCTGACTTTC. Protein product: CASSLGISGANVLTF.

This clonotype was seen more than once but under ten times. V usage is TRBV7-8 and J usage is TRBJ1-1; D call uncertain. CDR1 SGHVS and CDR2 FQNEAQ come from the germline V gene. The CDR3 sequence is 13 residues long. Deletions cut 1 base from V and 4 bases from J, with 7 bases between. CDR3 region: CASSLEGGTEAFF. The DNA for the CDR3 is TGTGCCAGCAGCTTAGAGGGTGGCACTGAAGCTTTCTTT.

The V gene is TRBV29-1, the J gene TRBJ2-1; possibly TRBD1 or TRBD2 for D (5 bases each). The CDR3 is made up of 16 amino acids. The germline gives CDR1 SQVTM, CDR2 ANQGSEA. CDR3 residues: CAYTRGVLSSYNEQFF. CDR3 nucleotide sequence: TGCGCCTATACGAGAGGGGTGCTGAGCTCCTACAATGAGCAGTTCTTC.

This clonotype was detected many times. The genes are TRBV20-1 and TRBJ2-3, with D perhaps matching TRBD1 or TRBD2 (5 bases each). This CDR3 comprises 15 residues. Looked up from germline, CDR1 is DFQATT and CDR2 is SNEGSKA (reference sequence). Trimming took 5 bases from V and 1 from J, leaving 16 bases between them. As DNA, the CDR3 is TGCAGTGCTCGCCACGGGGCCGCCCGCACAGATACGCAGTATTTT. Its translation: CSARHGAARTDTQYF.

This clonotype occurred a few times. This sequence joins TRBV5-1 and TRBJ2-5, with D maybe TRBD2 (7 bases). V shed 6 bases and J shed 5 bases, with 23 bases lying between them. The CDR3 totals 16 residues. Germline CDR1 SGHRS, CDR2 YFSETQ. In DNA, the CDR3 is TGCGCCAGCACTTCGCGGGGGCTCCGGGCCTCCGAGACCCAGTACTTC. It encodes CASTSRGLRASETQYF.

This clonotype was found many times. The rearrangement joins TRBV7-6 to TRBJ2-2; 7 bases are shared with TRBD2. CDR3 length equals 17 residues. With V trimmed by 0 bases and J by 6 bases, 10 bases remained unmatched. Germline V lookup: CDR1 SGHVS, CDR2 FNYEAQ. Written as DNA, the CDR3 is TGTGCCAGCAGCTTAGCCCCTAGCGGAGCCCCAGCCGGGGAGCTGTTTTTT. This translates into CASSLAPSGAPAGELFF.

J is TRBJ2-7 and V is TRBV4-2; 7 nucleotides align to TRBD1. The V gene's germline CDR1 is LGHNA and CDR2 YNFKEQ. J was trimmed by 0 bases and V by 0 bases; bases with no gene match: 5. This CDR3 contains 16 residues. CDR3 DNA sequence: TGTGCCAGCAGCCAAGATCTGACAGGGAGCTCCTACGAGCAGTACTTC. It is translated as CASSQDLTGSSYEQYF.

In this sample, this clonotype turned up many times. As DNA, the CDR3 is TGTGCCAGCAGCTTAGCAGGGTCCTACGAGCAGTACTTC. As protein: CASSLAGSYEQYF. The V call is TRBV7-6, the J call TRBJ2-7, with unresolved D. The germline gives CDR1 SGHVS, CDR2 FNYEAQ. CDR3 size: 13 residues. Trimming stripped 0 bases from V and 1 base from J, with 4 bases between.

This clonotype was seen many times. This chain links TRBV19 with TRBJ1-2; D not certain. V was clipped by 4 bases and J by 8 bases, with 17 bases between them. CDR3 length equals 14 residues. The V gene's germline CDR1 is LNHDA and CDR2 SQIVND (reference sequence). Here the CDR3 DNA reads TGTGCCAGTAGTAATACTGCCACCCTGGGGGGCTACACCTTC. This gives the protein CASSNTATLGGYTF. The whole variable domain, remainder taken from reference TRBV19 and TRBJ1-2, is DGGITQSPKYLFRKEGQNVTLSCEQNLNHDAMYWYRQDPGQGLRLIYYSQIVNDFQKGDIAEGYSVSREKKESFPLTVTSAQKNPTAFYLCASSNTATLGGYTFGSGTRLTVV.